The entry below gives a single TCR beta chain sequence along with its context. As yet, its antigen is unknown. Enrollment shut out patients with autoimmune disease history or systemic immunosuppression. These data come from a study of OX40 agonist ivuxolimab in advanced cancers. Study overall: Dosing consisted of intravenous ivuxolimab at 0.01 to 10 mg/kg every 2 weeks. Study findings and constraints: On average, a greater number of expanded clones characterised CD8+ T cells relative to CD4+.

The CDR3 runs 13 residues. J gave up 6 bases and V 4 bases, and 7 bases lay outside the gene matches. Germline CDR1 reads SQVTM; CDR2 reads ANQGSEA. TCRdb keeps only in-frame clones here, not all; method: immunoSEQ multiplex PCR. The sample lists tens of thousands of clones, roughly nine tenths seen once, with about 2.4% in the top ten. The receptor was derived from an adult with an advanced solid tumor such as melanoma, head and neck, liver or kidney cancer. The chain carries TRBV29-1 and TRBJ2-7; 9 bases map to TRBD2. Source: CD4+ or CD8+ T cells sorted from blood, taken in a trial of the OX40 agonist ivuxolimab. The CDR3 DNA reads TGCAGCGTTGGTAGCGGGAGTTTCCCCGAGCAGTACTTC. Encoded protein: CSVGSGSFPEQYF.